The following is a TCR beta chain sequence with its context. Its antigen is unidentified. These data belong to a study of CD8 T cells in Susac syndrome. Whole-study context: Within the group of sequenced Susac syndrome patients, over 5 had active disease and roughly eight were in remission. Study results and caveats: Total CD8+ repertoires held some 15 Susac-specific public clones, while CD8+ TEMRA repertoires held several.

While CD8+ and CD4+ T cells were isolated negatively, TEMRA cells were enriched by FACS. RNA was extracted with the RNeasy kit, and a quantity of about 0.45 to 1 ug was reverse transcribed using random hexamers. Multiplex immunoSEQ PCR targeted 54 Vbeta and 13 Jbeta TCR beta segments. Via MiXCR, TCRdb re-called the immunoSEQ multiplex PCR reads, giving one row per CDR3 protein. This table has around 53,000 distinct CDR3 sequences, 85% to 95% appearing once. The receptor's source is a human donor with Susac syndrome. Sequencing used CD8+ T cells from PBMCs.

The CDR3 DNA sequence: TGTGCCTGGTCGGGGGGTGAACAGGGGTTAAGCAATCAGCCCCAGCATTTT. The encoded protein is CAWSGGEQGLSNQPQHF. V usage is TRBV30 and J usage is TRBJ1-5; 7 bases match TRBD1. The CDR3 runs to 17 residues. Per the germline V gene, CDR1 is GTSNPN and CDR2 is SVGIG (reference sequence). V was pared by 5 bases and J by 1 base, with 14 bases of the junction left unmatched. Drawing the rest from reference TRBV30 and TRBJ1-5, the complete variable domain is SQTIHQWPATLVQPVGSPLSLECTVEGTSNPNLYWYRQAAGRGLQLLFYSVGIGQISSEVPQNLSASRPQDRQFILSSKKLLLSDSGFYLCAWSGGEQGLSNQPQHFGDGTRLSIL.